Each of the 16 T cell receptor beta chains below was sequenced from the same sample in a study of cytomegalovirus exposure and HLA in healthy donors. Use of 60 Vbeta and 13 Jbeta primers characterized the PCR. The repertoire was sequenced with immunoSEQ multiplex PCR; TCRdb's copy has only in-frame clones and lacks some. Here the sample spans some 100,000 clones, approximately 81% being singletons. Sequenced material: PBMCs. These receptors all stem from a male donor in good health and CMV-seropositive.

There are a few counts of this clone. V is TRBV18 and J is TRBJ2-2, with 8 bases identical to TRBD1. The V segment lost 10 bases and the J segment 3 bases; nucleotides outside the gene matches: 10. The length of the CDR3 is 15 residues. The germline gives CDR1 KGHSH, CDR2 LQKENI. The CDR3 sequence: CATQGQGQDTGELFF. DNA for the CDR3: TGTGCCACCCAAGGACAGGGTCAAGACACCGGGGAGCTGTTTTTT. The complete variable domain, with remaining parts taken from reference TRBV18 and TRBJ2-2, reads NAGVMQNPRHLVRRRGQEARLRCSPMKGHSHVYWYRQLPEEGLKFMVYLQKENIIDESGMPKERFSAEFPKEGPSILRIQQVVRGDSAAYFCATQGQGQDTGELFFGEGSRLTVL.

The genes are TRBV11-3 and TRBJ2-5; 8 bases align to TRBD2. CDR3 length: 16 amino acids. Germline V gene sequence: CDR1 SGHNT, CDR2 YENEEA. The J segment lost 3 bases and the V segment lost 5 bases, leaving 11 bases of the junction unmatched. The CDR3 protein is CASSRGLAGLKETQYF. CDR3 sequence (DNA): TGTGCCAGCAGCCGGGGGTTAGCGGGGCTCAAAGAGACCCAGTACTTC.

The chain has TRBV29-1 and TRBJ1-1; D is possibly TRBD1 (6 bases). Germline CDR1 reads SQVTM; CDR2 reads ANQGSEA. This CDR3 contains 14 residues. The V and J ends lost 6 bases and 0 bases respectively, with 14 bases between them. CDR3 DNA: TGCAGCGTGGGATATGGACAGATGAACACTGAAGCTTTCTTT. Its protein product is CSVGYGQMNTEAFF.

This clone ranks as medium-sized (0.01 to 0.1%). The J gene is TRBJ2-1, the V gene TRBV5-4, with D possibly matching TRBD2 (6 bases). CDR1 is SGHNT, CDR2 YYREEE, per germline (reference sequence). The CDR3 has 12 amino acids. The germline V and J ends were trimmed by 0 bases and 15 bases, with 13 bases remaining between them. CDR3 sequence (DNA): TGTGCCAGCAGCTTGGATGCTAGCGAGGCGTTCTTC. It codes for CASSLDASEAFF.

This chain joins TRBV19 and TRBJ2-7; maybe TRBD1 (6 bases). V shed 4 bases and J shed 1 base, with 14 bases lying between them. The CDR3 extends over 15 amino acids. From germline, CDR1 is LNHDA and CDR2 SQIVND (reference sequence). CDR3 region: CASSTSYRVSYEQYF. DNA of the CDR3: TGTGCCAGTAGTACATCTTACAGGGTTTCCTACGAGCAGTACTTC. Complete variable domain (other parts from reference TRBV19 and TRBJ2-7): DGGITQSPKYLFRKEGQNVTLSCEQNLNHDAMYWYRQDPGQGLRLIYYSQIVNDFQKGDIAEGYSVSREKKESFPLTVTSAQKNPTAFYLCASSTSYRVSYEQYFGPGTRLTVT.

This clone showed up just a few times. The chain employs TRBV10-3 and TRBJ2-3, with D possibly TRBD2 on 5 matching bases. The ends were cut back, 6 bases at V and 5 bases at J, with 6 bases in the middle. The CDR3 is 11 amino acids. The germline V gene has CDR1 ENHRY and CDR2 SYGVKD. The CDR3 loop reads CAISRGDTQYF. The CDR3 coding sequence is TGTGCCATCAGCCGGGGAGATACGCAGTATTTT.

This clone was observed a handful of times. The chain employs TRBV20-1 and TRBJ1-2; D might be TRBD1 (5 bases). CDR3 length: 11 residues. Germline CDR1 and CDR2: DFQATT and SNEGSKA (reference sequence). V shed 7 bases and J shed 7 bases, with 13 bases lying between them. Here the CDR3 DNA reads TGCAGTGGGACACCGGGCGCTGGCTACACCTTC. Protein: CSGTPGAGYTF.

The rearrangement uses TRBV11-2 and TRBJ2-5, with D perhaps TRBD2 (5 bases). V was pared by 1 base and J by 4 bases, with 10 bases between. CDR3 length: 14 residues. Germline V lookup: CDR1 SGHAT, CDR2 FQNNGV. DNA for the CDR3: TGTGCCAGCAGCTTAGGGTATAGCGCAGAGACCCAGTACTTC. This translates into CASSLGYSAETQYF.

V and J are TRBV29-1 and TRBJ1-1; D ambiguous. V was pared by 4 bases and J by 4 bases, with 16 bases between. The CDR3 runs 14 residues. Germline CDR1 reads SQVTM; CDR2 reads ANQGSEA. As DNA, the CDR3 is TGCAGCGTTGCGTCTGTGGGAGGTTCCACTGAAGCTTTCTTT. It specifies CSVASVGGSTEAFF.

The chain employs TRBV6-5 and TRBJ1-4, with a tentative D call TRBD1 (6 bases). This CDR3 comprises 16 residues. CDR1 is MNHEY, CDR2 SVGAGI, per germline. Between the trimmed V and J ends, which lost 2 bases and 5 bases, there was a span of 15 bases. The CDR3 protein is CASSYGGGRGNEKLFF. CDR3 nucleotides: TGTGCCAGCAGTTACGGGGGGGGCAGAGGGAATGAAAAACTGTTTTTT.

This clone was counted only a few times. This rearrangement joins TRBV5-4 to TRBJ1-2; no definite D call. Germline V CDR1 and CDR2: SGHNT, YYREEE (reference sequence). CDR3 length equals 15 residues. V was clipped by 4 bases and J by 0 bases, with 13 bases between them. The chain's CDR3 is CASSMDLASNYGYTF. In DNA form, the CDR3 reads TGTGCCAGCAGCATGGACCTAGCCTCTAACTATGGCTACACCTTC.

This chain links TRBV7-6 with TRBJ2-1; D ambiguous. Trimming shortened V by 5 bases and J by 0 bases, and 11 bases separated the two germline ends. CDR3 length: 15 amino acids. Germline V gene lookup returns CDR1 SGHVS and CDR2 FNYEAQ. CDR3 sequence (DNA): TGTGCCAGCAGCCAAGAGGTGGGCTCCTACAATGAGCAGTTCTTC. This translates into CASSQEVGSYNEQFF. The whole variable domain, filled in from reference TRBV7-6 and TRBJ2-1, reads GAGVSQSPRYKVTKRGQDVALRCDPISGHVSLYWYRQALGQGPEFLTYFNYEAQQDKSGLPNDRFSAERPEGSISTLTIQRTEQRDSAMYRCASSQEVGSYNEQFFGPGTRLTVL.

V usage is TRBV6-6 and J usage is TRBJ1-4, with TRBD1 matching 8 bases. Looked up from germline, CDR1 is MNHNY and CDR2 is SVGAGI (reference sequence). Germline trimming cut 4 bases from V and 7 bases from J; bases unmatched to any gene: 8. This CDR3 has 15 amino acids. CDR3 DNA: TGTGCCAGCAGTTTCGGACAGGGTGGGAGTGAAAAACTGTTTTTT. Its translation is CASSFGQGGSEKLFF.

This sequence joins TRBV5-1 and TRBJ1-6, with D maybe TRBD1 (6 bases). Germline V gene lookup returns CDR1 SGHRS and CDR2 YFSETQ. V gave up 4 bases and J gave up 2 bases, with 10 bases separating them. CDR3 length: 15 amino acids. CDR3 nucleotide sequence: TGCGCCAGCAGCCCAACAGGGACCTATAATTCACCCCTCCACTTT. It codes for CASSPTGTYNSPLHF.

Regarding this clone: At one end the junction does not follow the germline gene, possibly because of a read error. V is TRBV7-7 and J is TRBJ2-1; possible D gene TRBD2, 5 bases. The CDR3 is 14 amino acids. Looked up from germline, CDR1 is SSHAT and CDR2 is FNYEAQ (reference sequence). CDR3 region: CASSLKGEGDEQFF. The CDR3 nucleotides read TGTGCTAGCAGCTTAAAGGGTGAGGGCGATGAGCAGTTCTTC. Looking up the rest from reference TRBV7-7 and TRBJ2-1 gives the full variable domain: GAGVSQSPRYKVTKRGQDVTLRCDPISSHATLYWYQQALGQGPEFLTYFNYEAQPDKSGLPSDRFSAERPEGSISTLTIQRTEQRDSAMYRCASSLKGEGDEQFFGPGTRLTVL.

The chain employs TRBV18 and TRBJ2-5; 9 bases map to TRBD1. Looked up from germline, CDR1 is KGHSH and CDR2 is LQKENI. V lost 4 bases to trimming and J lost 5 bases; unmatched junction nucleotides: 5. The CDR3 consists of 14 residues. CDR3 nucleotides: TGTGCCAGCTCACGCACAGGGGGCGCGGAGACCCAGTACTTC. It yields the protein CASSRTGGAETQYF. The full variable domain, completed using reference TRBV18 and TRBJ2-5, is NAGVMQNPRHLVRRRGQEARLRCSPMKGHSHVYWYRQLPEEGLKFMVYLQKENIIDESGMPKERFSAEFPKEGPSILRIQQVVRGDSAAYFCASSRTGGAETQYFGPGTRLLVL.